This is a list of T cell receptor beta chains from one sample in a study of cytomegalovirus exposure and HLA in healthy donors. Using immunoSEQ multiplex PCR, the repertoire was profiled, and TCRdb retains in-frame clones only, with some absent. Of some 140,000 clones in the sample, more than 75% were seen once. Sequencing was performed on PBMCs. These receptors originate from a man aged 25 to 45 in good health and CMV-seropositive. CDR3s include the opening cysteine and the closing phenylalanine or tryptophan. A D gene is named only where the DNA matches it firmly. Clone size, where shown, is once, few, many, or a class for clones that have expanded.

j_call v_call d_call clone_size cdr3_aa cdr3_nt
TRBJ2-1 TRBV11-3 TRBD2 . CASSLGTTYNEQFF TGTGCCAGCAGCCTCGGGACTACGTACAATGAGCAGTTCTTC
TRBJ2-5 TRBV27 TRBD1 . CASSSSGTAQETQYF TGTGCCAGCAGTTCATCCGGGACAGCCCAAGAGACCCAGTACTTC
TRBJ2-5 TRBV30 TRBD1 once CAWSVGQAQETQYF TGTGCCTGGAGTGTGGGACAGGCCCAAGAGACCCAGTACTTC
TRBJ1-3 TRBV9 TRBD1 . CASSRTGTGDSNTIYF TGTGCCAGCAGCCGTACCGGGACAGGGGATTCGAACACCATATATTTT
TRBJ2-1 TRBV7-7 TRBD2 . CASSWGLAGGDNEQFF TGTGCTAGCAGCTGGGGACTAGCGGGAGGAGATAATGAGCAGTTCTTC
TRBJ2-7 TRBV7-2 TRBD2 . CASSSGLAGGEQYF TGTGCCAGCAGCTCGGGACTAGCGGGAGGCGAGCAGTACTTC
TRBJ2-5 TRBV13 TRBD1 . CASSFRDSQETQYF TGTGCCAGCAGCTTCCGGGACAGCCAAGAGACCCAGTACTTC
TRBJ2-7 TRBV19 . . CASSMRQGNYEQYF TGTGCCAGTAGTATGCGGCAGGGGAACTACGAGCAGTACTTC
TRBJ2-1 TRBV5-1 TRBD1 . CASSSYRQGANNEQFF TGCGCCAGCAGCTCCTACCGACAGGGGGCCAACAATGAGCAGTTCTTC
TRBJ2-7 TRBV7-6 TRBD2 once CASSPTSGREYEQYF TGTGCCAGCAGCCCAACAAGCGGGAGGGAATACGAGCAGTACTTC
TRBJ2-7 TRBV7-9 TRBD2 few CASSPGTSGSYEQYF TGTGCCAGCAGCCCGGGGACTAGCGGGAGTTACGAGCAGTACTTC
TRBJ2-2 TRBV10-1 . once CASSELTGWNTGELFF TGCGCCAGCAGTGAGTTAACGGGGTGGAACACCGGGGAGCTGTTTTTT
TRBJ2-1 TRBV13 . . CASSDRRGNNEQFF TGTGCCAGCAGCGACCGAAGGGGGAACAATGAGCAGTTCTTC
TRBJ1-2 TRBV28 TRBD1 . CASSSRTGGDGYPF TGTGCCAGCAGTTCCCGGACAGGGGGCGATGGCTACCCCTTC
TRBJ2-3 TRBV28 . . CASSLMDSTTDTQYF TGTGCCAGCAGTTTGATGGACTCGACCACAGATACGCAGTATTTT
TRBJ2-1 TRBV20-1 . . CSAARRGEQFF TGCAGTGCAGCGAGGCGGGGTGAGCAGTTCTTC
TRBJ2-3 TRBV20-1 . . CRLLTGDTQYF TGCAGGCTTCTTACTGGAGATACGCAGTATTTT
TRBJ2-3 TRBV11-2 TRBD2 . CASSLVFASGRAWDTQYF TGTGCCAGCAGCTTAGTTTTCGCTAGCGGGAGGGCCTGGGATACGCAGTATTTT
TRBJ2-7 TRBV4-2 TRBD2 once CASSQERLAGEQYF TGTGCCAGCAGCCAAGAACGACTAGCGGGTGAGCAGTACTTC
TRBJ2-1 TRBV6-6 . . CASSYSRGEDEQFF TGTGCCAGCAGTTACTCGCGGGGCGAGGATGAGCAGTTCTTC
TRBJ2-3 TRBV11-2 TRBD2 . CASSEAGTSGSPGTDTQYF TGTGCCAGCAGCGAGGCCGGGACTAGCGGGAGCCCCGGGACAGATACGCAGTATTTT
TRBJ2-1 TRBV7-3 TRBD2 . CASSPWTSGRRDEQFF TGTGCCAGCAGCCCCTGGACTAGCGGGAGAAGGGATGAGCAGTTCTTC
TRBJ1-1 TRBV6-5 . . CASSYASDSLNTEAFF TGTGCCAGCAGTTACGCCTCGGACAGCCTGAACACTGAAGCTTTCTTT
TRBJ2-1 TRBV11-3 TRBD2 . CASSGGAGEWVEEQFF TGTGCCAGCAGCGGGGGAGCGGGAGAATGGGTCGAAGAGCAGTTCTTC
TRBJ2-7 TRBV5-6 TRBD2 once CATTTGGSSSYEQYF TGTGCCACCACGACTGGCGGGAGTTCCTCCTACGAGCAGTACTTC
TRBJ1-1 TRBV28 . . CASSLLAVANTEAFF TGTGCCAGCAGTTTATTGGCAGTGGCGAACACTGAAGCTTTCTTT
TRBJ1-1 TRBV2 . . CASSVVGADTEAFF TGTGCCAGCAGTGTTGTGGGGGCGGACACTGAAGCTTTCTTT
TRBJ1-4 TRBV5-1 . . CASSGGQLGEKLFF TGCGCCAGCAGCGGAGGACAGTTGGGTGAAAAACTGTTTTTT
TRBJ1-5 TRBV6-6 . . CASSQMGAGSNQPQHF TGTGCCAGCAGCCAAATGGGCGCAGGGAGCAATCAGCCCCAGCATTTT
TRBJ1-5 TRBV7-2 . . CASSFRDRGNQPQHF TGTGCCAGCAGCTTCCGAGACCGAGGGAATCAGCCCCAGCATTTT
TRBJ2-7 TRBV5-1 . . CASSPVPSASYEQYF TGCGCCAGCAGCCCAGTCCCCAGCGCATCCTACGAGCAGTACTTC
TRBJ1-5 TRBV30 . . CAWSLDNNQPQHF TGTGCCTGGAGTCTGGACAACAATCAGCCCCAGCATTTT
TRBJ2-1 TRBV7-2 TRBD1 . CASSFDAGGEREFF TGTGCCAGCAGCTTTGATGCAGGGGGCGAACGAGAGTTCTTC
TRBJ2-1 TRBV27 . . CASSLFVKEHQFF TGTGCCAGCAGTTTATTCGTCAAGGAGCATCAGTTCTTC
TRBJ1-1 TRBV28 TRBD1 few CASSLDRGVAFF TGTGCCAGCAGTTTGGACAGGGGGGTAGCTTTCTTT
TRBJ1-2 TRBV13 . once CASSLGGNRNYGYTF TGTGCCAGCAGCTTAGGCGGGAACCGTAACTATGGCTACACCTTC
TRBJ1-2 TRBV30 TRBD1 few CAWVQGAGGYTF TGTGCCTGGGTACAGGGGGCAGGCGGCTACACCTTC
TRBJ2-1 TRBV28 TRBD2 . CASSAPGLADTEQFF TGTGCCAGCAGTGCCCCGGGACTAGCGGATACTGAGCAGTTCTTC
TRBJ2-7 TRBV6-7 . . CASSYARGREPYSYEQYF TGTGCCAGCAGTTACGCCCGGGGGCGGGAGCCCTATTCCTACGAGCAGTACTTC
TRBJ1-2 TRBV23-1 TRBD1 . CASSPTGGGYTF TGCGCCAGCAGTCCGACAGGGGGTGGCTACACCTTC
TRBJ1-1 TRBV15 . few CATSGTGFRTEAFF TGTGCCACCAGCGGAACAGGGTTTCGGACTGAAGCTTTCTTT
TRBJ2-3 TRBV11-2 . once CASSPGWDTQYF TGTGCCAGCAGCCCGGGTTGGGATACGCAGTATTTT
TRBJ1-5 TRBV15 . . CATSREWGRSYQPQHF TGTGCCACCAGCAGAGAGTGGGGCAGGTCTTATCAGCCCCAGCATTTT
TRBJ2-1 TRBV2 TRBD2 . CASRPGLAGGNEQFF TGTGCCAGCAGACCTGGACTAGCGGGAGGGAATGAGCAGTTCTTC